This TCR beta chain came from a study of OX40 agonist ivuxolimab in advanced cancers. At the level of the study: At 0.01 to 10 mg/kg, ivuxolimab was administered intravenously to patients every 2 weeks.

TCRdb's copy holds only in-frame clones and misses some; the assay was immunoSEQ multiplex PCR. The sample lists tens of thousands of clones; 65% to 85% were seen once. This material consisted of CD4+ or CD8+ T cells sorted from blood, taken in a trial of the OX40 agonist ivuxolimab. This clonotype was sampled from an adult with an advanced solid tumor such as melanoma, head and neck, liver or kidney cancer.

CDR3 loop: CASSQQAYEQYV. CDR3 sequence (DNA): TGTGCCAGCAGTCAACAGGCCTACGAGCAGTACGTC. The chain couples TRBV28 to TRBJ2-7; weak D call: TRBD1 (5 bases). In germline, CDR1 is MDHEN, CDR2 SYDVKM. V lost 5 bases and J 2 bases, leaving 7 bases between the germline ends. The CDR3 extends over 12 amino acids.